This entry concerns a single T cell receptor (beta chain). This specimen belongs to a study of blood T cell repertoires in COVID-19. Study-level information: The cDNA or gDNA used as material had been derived from T cells, B-cell-depleted T cells, or PBMCs.

Between the trimmed V and J ends, which lost 2 bases and 4 bases, there was a span of 15 bases. This CDR3 region has 16 residues. Per germline, CDR1 SGHTA and CDR2 FQGNSA. Data came from immunoSEQ multiplex PCR; TCRdb stores just in-frame clones and leaves some out. The table records 55,000 to 80,000 clones, roughly four fifths of them present only once. The chain recombines TRBV7-2 with TRBJ2-1; D unclear. The sequence came from a man aged 60-69 years with acute or convalescent COVID-19. Sequencing was done on a sample of peripheral blood. In nucleotides, the CDR3 is TGTGCCAGCAGCTTAAGCAGCGTACCCTCTTACAATGAGCAGTTCTTC. It encodes CASSLSSVPSYNEQFF.